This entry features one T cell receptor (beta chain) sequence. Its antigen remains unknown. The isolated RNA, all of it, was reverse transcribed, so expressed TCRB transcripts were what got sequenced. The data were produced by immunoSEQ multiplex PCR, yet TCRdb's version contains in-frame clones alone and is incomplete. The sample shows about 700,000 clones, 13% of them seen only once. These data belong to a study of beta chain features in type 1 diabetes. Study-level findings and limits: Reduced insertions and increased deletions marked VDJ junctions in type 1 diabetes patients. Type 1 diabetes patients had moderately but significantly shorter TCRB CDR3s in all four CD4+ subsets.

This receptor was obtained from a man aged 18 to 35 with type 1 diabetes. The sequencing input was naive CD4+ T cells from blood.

The CDR3 is CASSLGPNQPQHF. The DNA of the CDR3 is TGTGCCAGCAGCTTGGGCCCGAATCAGCCCCAGCATTTT. The chain links TRBV7-8 to TRBJ1-5; D call uncertain. V was pared by 3 bases and J by 4 bases, with 7 bases between. Germline loops: CDR1 SGHVS, CDR2 FQNEAQ. The CDR3 spans 13 residues. The full variable domain, with the rest looked up from reference TRBV7-8 and TRBJ1-5, is GAGVSQSPRYKVAKRGQDVALRCDPISGHVSLFWYQQALGQGPEFLTYFQNEAQLDKSGLPSDRFFAERPEGSVSTLKIQRTQQEDSAVYLCASSLGPNQPQHFGDGTRLSIL.